The 9 T cell receptor beta chains below all came from one sample that was sequenced in a study of blood T cell repertoires in COVID-19. The assay was immunoSEQ multiplex PCR, and TCRdb's table has in-frame clones only and misses some. The sample has about 150,000 clones, roughly 82% seen once; the top ten hold roughly 15%. Sequenced sample: peripheral blood. The receptors come from a human donor with acute or convalescent COVID-19. The donor label of this sample is uncertain.

This clone was seen once. The DNA of the CDR3 is TGTGCCAGTAATATGAGGGACACCCGGACCTACACCTTC. This translates into CASNMRDTRTYTF. The chain employs TRBV7-9 and TRBJ1-2, with D perhaps matching TRBD1 (6 bases). The germline V gene has CDR1 SEHNR and CDR2 FQNEAQ (reference sequence). The V gene lost 9 bases and the J gene lost 10 bases, with 21 bases spanning the gap. This CDR3 has 13 residues.

Regarding this clone: One junction end disagrees with the germline gene, perhaps due to a read error. This chain uses TRBV5-1 with TRBJ1-1; D is unclear. CDR1 and CDR2 from the germline V gene are SGHRS and YFSETQ. CDR3 length equals 14 residues. CDR3 region: CASSLVRWNAEAFF. The CDR3 DNA reads as TGCGCCAGCAGCTTGGTGCGGTGGAACGCTGAAGCTTTCTTT.

The V call is TRBV19, the J call TRBJ1-2; 7 bases are shared with TRBD1. The J segment lost 1 base and the V segment lost 6 bases, leaving 8 bases of the junction unmatched. CDR1 LNHDA and CDR2 SQIVND come from the germline V gene (reference sequence). This CDR3 spans 15 amino acids. CDR3 sequence (DNA): TGTGCCAGTAGGGCCTTCACAGGGGATAACTATGGCTACACCTTC. Translation gives CASRAFTGDNYGYTF.

CDR3 loop: CASSLVSSQETQYF. The CDR3 nucleotides read TGCGCCAGCAGCTTGGTTTCCTCGCAAGAGACCCAGTACTTC. This sequence joins TRBV5-1 and TRBJ2-5; D call uncertain. The CDR3 spans 14 residues. The germline CDR1 and CDR2 sequences are SGHRS and YFSETQ. Trimming took 0 bases from V and 2 from J, leaving 8 bases between them.

The rearrangement uses TRBV5-5 and TRBJ2-5; possible D gene TRBD2, 6 bases. The CDR3 extends over 13 amino acids. The ends were cut back, 3 bases at V and 6 bases at J, with 12 bases in the middle. CDR1 and CDR2 from the germline V gene are SGHKS and YYEKEE (reference sequence). CDR3 region: CASSSSDGKTQYF. The DNA for the CDR3 is TGTGCCAGCAGCTCTAGCGACGGGAAGACCCAGTACTTC.

In its sample, this clone was seen a few times. The V and J genes are TRBV30 and TRBJ2-1; TRBD2 agrees at 7 bases. The germline CDR1 and CDR2 sequences are GTSNPN and SVGIG (reference sequence). The length of the CDR3 is 14 residues. Trimming took 2 bases from V and 5 from J; bases not matched to a gene: 6. CDR3 coding DNA: TGTGCCTGGAGTCGGACTAGACCTCACAATGAGCAGTTCTTC. Protein sequence: CAWSRTRPHNEQFF.

About this clone itself: The same CDR3 can be traced to other DNA sequences in this sample. The chain recombines TRBV5-5 with TRBJ1-1, with D perhaps TRBD1 (6 bases). The CDR3 is made up of 13 amino acids. V was cut by 0 bases and J by 4 bases, with 7 bases left in between. Looked up from germline, CDR1 is SGHKS and CDR2 is YYEKEE (reference sequence). The CDR3 loop reads CASSLDRATEAFF. In DNA form, the CDR3 reads TGTGCCAGCAGCTTGGACAGGGCCACTGAAGCTTTCTTT.

The V and J genes are TRBV3-1 (or the pseudogene TRBV3-2) and TRBJ2-3; TRBD2 might be the D (5 bases). This CDR3 region has 14 residues. Germline V gene sequence: CDR1 LGHDT, CDR2 YNNKEL (reference sequence). V dropped 6 bases and J dropped 2 bases, with 12 bases sitting between them. The CDR3 DNA sequence: TGTGCCAGCAGGCCCGGGAAGAACACAGATACGCAGTATTTT. Protein sequence: CASRPGKNTDTQYF.

CDR3 DNA sequence: TGTGCCAGCAGTTACCCGAGAAACTCTGGAAACACCATATATTTT. Its translation is CASSYPRNSGNTIYF. This chain uses TRBV6-5 with TRBJ1-3, with D unclear. V dropped 2 bases and J dropped 0 bases, with 8 bases sitting between them. The germline gives CDR1 MNHEY, CDR2 SVGAGI. The CDR3 sequence is 15 residues long.